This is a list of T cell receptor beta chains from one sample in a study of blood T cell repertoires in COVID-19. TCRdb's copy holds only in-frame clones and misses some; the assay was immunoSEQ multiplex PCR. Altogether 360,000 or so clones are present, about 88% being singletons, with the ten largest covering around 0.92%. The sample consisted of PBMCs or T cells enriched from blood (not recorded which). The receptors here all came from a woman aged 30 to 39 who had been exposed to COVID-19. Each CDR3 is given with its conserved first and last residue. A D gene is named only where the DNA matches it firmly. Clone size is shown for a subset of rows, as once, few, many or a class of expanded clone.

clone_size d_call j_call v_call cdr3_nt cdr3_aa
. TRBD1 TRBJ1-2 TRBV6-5 TGTGCCAGCAGCGCAGGGACAGCCCGAGACTATGGCTACACCTTC CASSAGTARDYGYTF
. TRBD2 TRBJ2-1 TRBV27 TGTGCCAGCAGTTTATTAGCGGGAGGTTACAATGAGCAGTTCTTC CASSLLAGGYNEQFF
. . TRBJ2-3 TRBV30 TGTGCCTGGAGTGTTAGTATTATTAGCGGTCCTTACACAGATACGCAGTATTTT CAWSVSIISGPYTDTQYF
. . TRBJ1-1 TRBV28 TGTGCCAGCAGTCGACAGCCGAACACTGAAGCTTTCTTT CASSRQPNTEAFF
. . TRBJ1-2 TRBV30 TGTGCCTGGAGCTCCGCTAATGGCTACACCTTC CAWSSANGYTF
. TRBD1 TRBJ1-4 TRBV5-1 TGCGCCAGCAGCTCTGGACAGGGCTACGAAAAACTGGTTTTT CASSSGQGYEKLVF
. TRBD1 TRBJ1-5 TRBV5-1 TGCGCCAGCAGCGGGGGGACAGGCCAGGATCAGCCCCAGCATTTT CASSGGTGQDQPQHF
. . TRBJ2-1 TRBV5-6 TGTGCCAGCGGAGGCCGCGGAGGGCTATACAATGAGCAGTTCTTC CASGGRGGLYNEQFF
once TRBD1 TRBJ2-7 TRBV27 TGTGCCAGCATGGGACAGGACTCCTACGAGCAGTACTTC CASMGQDSYEQYF
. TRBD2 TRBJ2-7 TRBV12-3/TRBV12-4 TGTGCCAGTCAGCGGGAGGGGGCCTACGAGCAGTACTTC CASQREGAYEQYF
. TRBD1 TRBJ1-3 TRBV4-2 TGTGCCAGCAGCCAGACAGGGGTCGGAAACACCATATATTTT CASSQTGVGNTIYF
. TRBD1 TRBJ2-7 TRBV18 TGTGCCAGCTCACTTTCGACAGGGGGCGGCTACGAGCAGTACTTC CASSLSTGGGYEQYF
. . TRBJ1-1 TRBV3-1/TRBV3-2 TGTGCCAGCAGCCCCGGGACACCAGTTATGAACACTGAAGCTTTCTTT CASSPGTPVMNTEAFF
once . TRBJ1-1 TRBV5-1 TGCGCCAGCACTTTGGAGGGTCCCACTGAAGCTTTCTTT CASTLEGPTEAFF
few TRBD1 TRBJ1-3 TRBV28 TGTGCCAGCAGTTTGACAGGGGCCGGAAACACCATATATTTT CASSLTGAGNTIYF
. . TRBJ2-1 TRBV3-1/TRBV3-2 TGTGCCAGCAGCCACCAGGGGGAGCAGTTCTTC CASSHQGEQFF
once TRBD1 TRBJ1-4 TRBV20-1 TGCAGTGGTTCGACAGGGGCTTATCTGTTTTTT CSGSTGAYLFF
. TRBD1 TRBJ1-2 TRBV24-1 TGTGCCACCAGTGATCTCGGGACAGGGGAAGGCTACACCTTC CATSDLGTGEGYTF
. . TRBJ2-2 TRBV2 TGTGCCAGCAGGGGGGGTAACGGGGAGCTGTTTTTT CASRGGNGELFF
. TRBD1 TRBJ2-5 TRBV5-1 TGCGCCAGCAGCTTCGGACAGGGCGGGGAGACCCAGTACTTC CASSFGQGGETQYF
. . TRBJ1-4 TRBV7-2 TGTGCCAGCAGCCAACAGGGTGGTAATGAAAAACTGTTTTTT CASSQQGGNEKLFF
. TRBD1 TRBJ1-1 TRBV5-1 TGCGCCAGCACCACAGACAGGGGCGGTAACACTGAAGCTTTCTTT CASTTDRGGNTEAFF
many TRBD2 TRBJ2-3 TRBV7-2 TGTGCCAGCAGCTTAGTAGGCGGGAGGGCTCCAGATACGCAGTATTTT CASSLVGGRAPDTQYF
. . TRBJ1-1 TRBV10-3 TGTGCCATCAGTGAGCCCAATAGGGGGGGCGCATTTATTGAAGCTTTCTTT CAISEPNRGGAFIEAFF
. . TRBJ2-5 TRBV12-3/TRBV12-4 TGTGCCAGCAGTTTCCAGGGTAAAGAGACCCAGTACTTC CASSFQGKETQYF
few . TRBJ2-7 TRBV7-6 TGTGCCAGCAGCCCCCCAGGGAGGGAGCAGTACTTC CASSPPGREQYF
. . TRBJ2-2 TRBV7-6 TGTGCCAGCAGCCCACTCTTAGGGGGAGTTGGCACCGGGGAGCTGTTTTTT CASSPLLGGVGTGELFF
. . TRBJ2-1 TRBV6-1 TGTGCCAGCAGTGAAAGGCGGGACTACAATGAGCAGTTCTTC CASSERRDYNEQFF
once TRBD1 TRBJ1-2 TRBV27 TGTGCCAGCAGTTCAAGGGACAGGGGAGGGGGCTACACCTTC CASSSRDRGGGYTF
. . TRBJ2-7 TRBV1 TGCACCAGCCGAGCGGATAACTCCTCCTACGAGCAGTACTTC CTSRADNSSYEQYF
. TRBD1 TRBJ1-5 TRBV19 TGTGCCAGTAGTATAGGAGACCGGGACAGGGGGCGCGGCAATCAGCCCCAGCATTTT CASSIGDRDRGRGNQPQHF
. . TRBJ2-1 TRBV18 TGTGCCAGCTCAAGGACCCGGGACAACACCTACAATGAGCAGTTCTTC CASSRTRDNTYNEQFF
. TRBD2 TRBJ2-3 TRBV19 TGTGCCAGTAGTGTCGGACTAGCGGGAGCCCTTGGGACGCAGTATTTT CASSVGLAGALGTQYF
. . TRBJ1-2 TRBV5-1 TGCGCCAGCAGCGGAGATTATGGTGGCTACACCTTC CASSGDYGGYTF
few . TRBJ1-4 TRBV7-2 TGTGCCAGCAGCTCACAGGGCTATAATGAAAAACTGTTTTTT CASSSQGYNEKLFF
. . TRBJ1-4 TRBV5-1 TGCGCCAGCAGCTTGGCCCCTGTAGGGGGGGATGAAAAACTGTTTTTT CASSLAPVGGDEKLFF
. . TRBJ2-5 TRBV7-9 TGTGCCAGCACCCAGACGGGGCAAGAGACCCAGTACTTC CASTQTGQETQYF
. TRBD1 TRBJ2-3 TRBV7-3 TGTGCCAGCAGCGTGACAGGGGCCACAGATACGCAGTATTTT CASSVTGATDTQYF
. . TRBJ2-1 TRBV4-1 TGCGCCAGCAGCCAAGCGGATGAGCAGTTCTTC CASSQADEQFF
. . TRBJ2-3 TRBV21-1 TGTGCCAGCAGCAAAGTTCCAGGGGCTTTCACAGATACGCAGTATTTT CASSKVPGAFTDTQYF
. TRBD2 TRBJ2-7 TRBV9 TGTGCCAGCAGCGTAGGGGGAGGGTTCCTCGACGAGCAGTACTTC CASSVGGGFLDEQYF
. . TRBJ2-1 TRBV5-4 TGTGCCAGCAGCGCAGGGAGGAGGTGGAATGAGCAGTTCTTC CASSAGRRWNEQFF